The rows below give T cell receptor beta chains drawn from one sample of a study of blood T cells in healthy people across ages. TCRdb re-analysed the 5' RACE reads in MiXCR, keeping a single row per CDR3 protein. This table holds over 600,000 distinct CDR3 sequences, approximately 40% found once. Sequences were obtained from blood. All receptors come from an older man in good health. Both conserved end residues are part of each CDR3. The D gene is left open where the match is weak. Where a row states a size, it is once, few, many or the class of an expanded clone; other rows omit it.

D	V	length	size	J	CDR3	DNA
TRBD2	TRBV6-1	17	.	TRBJ2-1	CASRDGLAGDHYNEQFF	TGTGCCAGCAGGGACGGACTAGCGGGGGACCACTACAATGAGCAGTTCTTC
.	TRBV20-1	14	.	TRBJ2-4	CSLGGGASKNIQYF	TGCAGTTTAGGGGGGGGAGCATCCAAAAACATTCAGTACTTC
.	TRBV29-1	11	.	TRBJ2-5	CSVWRGETQYF	TGCAGCGTTTGGCGGGGAGAGACCCAGTACTTC
.	TRBV5-6	15	few	TRBJ1-2	CASRPSRGNYYGYTF	TGTGCCAGCAGACCATCCCGGGGGAACTACTATGGCTACACCTTC
TRBD1	TRBV4-3	15	few	TRBJ1-4	CASSQSQGSNEKLFF	TGCGCCAGCAGCCAATCACAGGGGTCTAATGAAAAACTGTTTTTT
.	TRBV6-5	14	.	TRBJ2-5	CASRAGLATNEQYF	TGTGCCAGCAGGGCGGGTCTAGCGACGAATGAGCAGTACTTC
.	TRBV7-8	15	.	TRBJ2-7	CASSLSVGAPYEQYF	TGTGCCAGCAGCTTATCAGTAGGAGCTCCCTACGAGCAGTACTTC
.	TRBV4-3	16	few	TRBJ1-2	CASSQARHFSNYGYTF	TGCGCCAGCAGCCAGGCTAGACATTTTTCTAACTATGGCTACACCTTC
.	TRBV4-2	14	many	TRBJ2-5	CASSQPPRTDLQYF	TGTGCCAGCAGCCAACCCCCCCGGACAGATTTGCAGTACTTC
.	TRBV25-1	12	once	TRBJ2-1	CASIEKLNEQFF	TGTGCCAGCATTGAAAAGCTCAATGAGCAGTTCTTC
TRBD2	TRBV10-3	18	.	TRBJ2-1	CAISESGTSLRVDKKQFF	TGTGCCATCAGTGAGTCGGGGACTAGCCTAAGGGTAGACAAGAAGCAGTTCTTC
.	TRBV18	16	.	TRBJ2-5	CASSPLPTTYQETQYF	TGTGCCAGCTCCCCCCTCCCGACAACTTACCAAGAGACCCAGTACTTC
.	TRBV4-2	16	.	TRBJ2-2	CASSEVGADNTGELFF	TGTGCCAGCAGCGAAGTTGGGGCCGACAACACCGGGGAGCTGTTTTTT
.	TRBV11-2	14	few	TRBJ2-7	CASSPPTRPYEQYF	TGTGCCAGCAGCCCCCCGACACGTCCCTACGAGCAGTACTTC
TRBD1	TRBV4-3	15	many	TRBJ2-3	CASSPQDRARDTQYF	TGCGCCAGCAGCCCACAAGACAGGGCCCGAGATACGCAGTATTTT
TRBD1	TRBV6-2/TRBV6-3	18	few	TRBJ2-6	CASSYSGQGNSGANVLTF	TGTGCCAGCAGTTACTCGGGACAGGGGAATTCTGGGGCCAACGTCCTGACTTTC
.	TRBV4-3	14	few	TRBJ2-2	CASSRWRDTGELFF	TGCGCCAGCAGCCGGTGGCGGGACACCGGGGAGCTGTTTTTT
.	TRBV21-1	16	.	TRBJ2-5	CASSFYRWGLEETQYF	TGTGCCAGCAGTTTCTATCGCTGGGGTCTGGAGGAGACCCAGTACTTC
.	TRBV5-1	17	many	TRBJ1-1	CASSLFSSGGQNTEAFF	TGCGCCAGCAGCTTGTTTAGTTCGGGAGGACAGAACACTGAAGCTTTCTTT
.	TRBV7-2	15	few	TRBJ2-7	CASSLTPQVYYEQYF	TGTGCCAGCAGCTTAACCCCGCAGGTCTACTACGAGCAGTACTTC
TRBD1	TRBV24-1	15	few	TRBJ2-3	CATSDPGTGTDTQYF	TGTGCCACCAGTGACCCCGGGACAGGCACAGATACGCAGTATTTT
.	TRBV7-3	15	.	TRBJ2-1	CASSSGLGAYNEQFF	TGTGCCAGCAGCTCCGGGCTAGGCGCCTACAATGAGCAGTTCTTC
TRBD2	TRBV30	16	.	TRBJ2-4	CAWGLAGQLAKNIQYF	TGTGCCTGGGGACTAGCGGGACAATTAGCCAAAAACATTCAGTACTTC
.	TRBV7-2	14	.	TRBJ1-1	CASSLEALGTEAFF	TGTGCCAGCAGCTTAGAGGCATTGGGCACTGAAGCTTTCTTT